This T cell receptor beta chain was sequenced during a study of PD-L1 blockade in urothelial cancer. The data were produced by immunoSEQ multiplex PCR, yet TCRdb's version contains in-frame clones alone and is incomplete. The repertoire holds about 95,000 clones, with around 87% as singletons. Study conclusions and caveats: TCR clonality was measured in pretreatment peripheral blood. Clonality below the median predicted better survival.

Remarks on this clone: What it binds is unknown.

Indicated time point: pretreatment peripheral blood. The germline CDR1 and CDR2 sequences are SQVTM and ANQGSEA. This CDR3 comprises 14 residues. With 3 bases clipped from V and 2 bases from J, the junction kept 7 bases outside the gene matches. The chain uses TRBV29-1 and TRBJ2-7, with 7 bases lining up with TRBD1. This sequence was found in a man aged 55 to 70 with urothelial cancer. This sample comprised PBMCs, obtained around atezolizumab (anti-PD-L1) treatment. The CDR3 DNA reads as TGCAGCGTTGACGTACAGGGGAACGCCTACGAGCAGTACTTC. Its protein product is CSVDVQGNAYEQYF.